These 25 T cell receptor beta chains came from one sample sequenced in a study of T cell responses to AZD1222 COVID-19 vaccine. The protocol was immunoSEQ multiplex PCR, while the TCRdb copy is restricted to in-frame clones and leaves out a portion. The table shows fewer than 200,000 clones, with about nine tenths occurring only once. The starting material was peripheral blood, obtained on day 0 of AZD1222 vaccination. The receptors derive from an adult in good health.

The chain uses TRBV4-3 and TRBJ2-1; 7 bases map to TRBD2. With V trimmed by 3 bases and J by 2 bases, 10 bases remained unmatched. The CDR3 is 17 residues long. CDR1 and CDR2 (germline): LGHNA, YSLEER. The CDR3 region is CASSHSPTSLAYNEQFF. The CDR3 region has the DNA TGCGCCAGCAGCCATAGCCCGACTAGCCTGGCCTACAATGAGCAGTTCTTC.

This chain connects TRBV11-2 to TRBJ2-5; perhaps TRBD2 as D (6 bases). The CDR3 consists of 13 residues. V lost 0 bases and J 7 bases, leaving 9 bases between the germline ends. In germline, CDR1 is SGHAT, CDR2 FQNNGV. The CDR3 here is CASSLDRRVTQYF. The DNA for the CDR3 is TGTGCCAGCAGCTTAGATCGGAGGGTGACCCAGTACTTC.

With regard to this clone: One junction end does not reproduce the germline sequence, and a read error may be involved. This chain links TRBV27 with TRBJ2-7, with a tentative D call TRBD2 (6 bases). Germline V lookup: CDR1 MNHEY, CDR2 SMNVEV (reference sequence). There are 14 residues in the CDR3. CDR3 sequence (DNA): TGTGCCAGCAGATTATCGGGACTCGGCTACGAGCAGTACTTC. This translates into CASRLSGLGYEQYF.

The J gene is TRBJ2-1, the V gene TRBV4-3; 9 positions agree with TRBD1. Trimming took 4 bases from V and 7 from J; bases not matched to a gene: 5. The CDR3 runs to 14 residues. CDR1 and CDR2 from the germline V gene are LGHNA and YSLEER. Here the CDR3 reads CASSLGQGVNEQFF. The CDR3 coding sequence is TGCGCCAGCAGCCTGGGACAGGGAGTAAATGAGCAGTTCTTC.

This rearrangement joins TRBV7-3 to TRBJ2-1; no reliable D call. From germline, CDR1 is SGHTA and CDR2 FQGTGA. Trimming pared 2 bases from V and 5 bases from J, leaving 10 bases between. The CDR3 extends over 14 amino acids. Written as DNA, the CDR3 is TGTGCCAGCAGCTTACCCGGTACAGACAATGAGCAGTTCTTC. Protein sequence: CASSLPGTDNEQFF.

The rearrangement uses TRBV7-6 and TRBJ2-7; D might be TRBD1 (6 bases). Germline V gene data show CDR1 as SGHVS and CDR2 as FNYEAQ. CDR3 length equals 16 residues. The V gene lost 0 bases and the J gene lost 5 bases, with 17 bases spanning the gap. CDR3: CASSLAPSGARHEQYF. The CDR3 nucleotides read TGTGCCAGCAGCTTAGCGCCGTCAGGGGCACGGCACGAGCAGTACTTC.

This chain uses TRBV7-2 with TRBJ2-7; D uncertain. V dropped 3 bases and J dropped 0 bases, with 12 bases sitting between them. The CDR3 loop spans 15 amino acids. Germline values: CDR1 SGHTA, CDR2 FQGNSA. The CDR3 DNA reads TGTGCCAGCAGCTTCAAAAGCACGAGCTCCTACGAGCAGTACTTC. Translating it yields CASSFKSTSSYEQYF.

The chain links TRBV6-5 to TRBJ1-2; D not resolved. Germline V gene data show CDR1 as MNHEY and CDR2 as SVGAGI. Trimming removed 7 bases from V and 1 base from J, with 13 bases in between. The CDR3 totals 14 residues. The DNA for the CDR3 is TGTGCCAGCAATCCACTGGGCATTAACTATGGCTACACCTTC. This translates into CASNPLGINYGYTF.

This clone was seen only once. The chain uses TRBV27 and TRBJ1-2; TRBD1 matches at 7 bases. This CDR3 region has 12 residues. Germline V gene sequence: CDR1 MNHEY, CDR2 SMNVEV (reference sequence). With 6 bases clipped from V and 6 bases from J, the junction kept 4 bases outside the gene matches. CDR3 coding DNA: TGTGCCAGCAGGGAGGACAGGAATGGCTACACCTTC. Protein product: CASREDRNGYTF.

J is TRBJ1-2 and V is TRBV27, with TRBD1 matching 7 bases. The CDR3 is 13 residues long. V shed 3 bases, J shed 2 bases, and the junction held 0 bases outside the gene matches. CDR1 is MNHEY, CDR2 SMNVEV, per germline (reference sequence). The CDR3 loop is CASSLGQNYGYTF. CDR3 nucleotides: TGTGCCAGCAGTTTGGGACAGAACTATGGCTACACCTTC.

The chain links TRBV5-1 to TRBJ2-7; D remains unclear. Trimming took off 5 bases at V and 0 bases at J, with 15 bases between the two ends. The CDR3 is 15 amino acids. Germline CDR1 and CDR2: SGHRS and YFSETQ. The CDR3 spells CASSMADFRSYEQYF. For the CDR3, the DNA is TGCGCCAGCAGTATGGCAGATTTTCGCTCCTACGAGCAGTACTTC.

The V call is TRBV7-9, the J call TRBJ2-5; 8 positions match TRBD1. The germline CDR1 and CDR2 sequences are SEHNR and FQNEAQ (reference sequence). After removal of 5 bases from V and 3 bases from J, the junction contained 8 bases not matched to a gene. This CDR3 is 15 amino acids long. This chain's CDR3 is CASSDQRQGKETQYF. In nucleotides, the CDR3 is TGTGCCAGCAGCGATCAAAGACAGGGGAAAGAGACCCAGTACTTC.

The chain links TRBV6-5 to TRBJ2-7; 11 positions match TRBD1. The CDR3 spans 16 residues. The germline CDR1 and CDR2 sequences are MNHEY and SVGAGI. V trimming: 2 bases; J trimming: 0 bases; junction bases outside the gene matches: 3. The CDR3 region is CASSYGGTGGSYEQYF. The CDR3 nucleotides are TGTGCCAGCAGTTACGGAGGGACAGGGGGCTCCTACGAGCAGTACTTC.

This clone was seen a single time. This chain joins TRBV18 and TRBJ1-4; the D gene is possibly TRBD1 (5 bases). V was clipped by 3 bases and J by 0 bases, with 26 bases between them. This CDR3 contains 21 residues. Germline values: CDR1 KGHSH, CDR2 LQKENI. DNA for the CDR3: TGTGCCAGCTCACCTTATTCGCTTCTCGCGGGGGTTAGTTCAACTAATGAAAAACTGTTTTTT. This translates into CASSPYSLLAGVSSTNEKLFF.

V is TRBV9 and J is TRBJ1-2; 8 nucleotides match TRBD1. Germline CDR1 is SGDLS and CDR2 is YYNGEE. The CDR3 consists of 19 residues. V shed 4 bases and J 0 bases; nucleotides not matched to a gene: 17. CDR3 in amino acids: CASSSKPPRTGGPNYGYTF. The CDR3 bases are TGTGCCAGCAGCTCAAAGCCACCTCGAACAGGGGGACCTAACTATGGCTACACCTTC.

The chain links TRBV9 to TRBJ1-1, with D perhaps TRBD1 (6 bases). Trimming removed 4 bases from V and 1 base from J, with 14 bases in between. Germline V gene sequence: CDR1 SGDLS, CDR2 YYNGEE. The CDR3 has 15 residues. In nucleotides, the CDR3 is TGTGCCAGCAGCCCCCGGACAGATCCGAACACTGAAGCTTTCTTT. Translating it yields CASSPRTDPNTEAFF. Filled out from reference TRBV9 and TRBJ1-1, the complete variable domain reads DSGVTQTPKHLITATGQRVTLRCSPRSGDLSVYWYQQSLDQGLQFLIQYYNGEERAKGNILERFSAQQFPDLHSELNLSSLELGDSALYFCASSPRTDPNTEAFFGQGTRLTVV.

The chain carries TRBV11-2 and TRBJ1-4, with a tentative D call TRBD1 (6 bases). Per germline, CDR1 SGHAT and CDR2 FQNNGV. The CDR3 extends over 17 amino acids. V lost 5 bases, J lost 3 bases, and 19 bases lay in between. CDR3 amino acids: CASSPEGGLRANEKLFF. The CDR3 DNA follows: TGTGCCAGCAGCCCCGAGGGGGGATTAAGGGCTAATGAAAAACTGTTTTTT.

This clone was seen more than once but under ten times. This chain joins TRBV7-2 and TRBJ1-5; possible D gene TRBD1, 5 bases. In germline, CDR1 is SGHTA, CDR2 FQGNSA. The CDR3 is made up of 16 amino acids. Trimming took off 3 bases at V and 1 base at J, with 13 bases between the two ends. CDR3 residues: CASSLRGGGSNQPQHF. The CDR3 DNA reads TGTGCCAGCAGCTTGCGTGGGGGTGGGAGCAATCAGCCCCAGCATTTT.

This chain joins TRBV6-1 and TRBJ2-3; D assignment may be TRBD1 or TRBD2 (6 bases each). The CDR3 runs 18 residues. Germline lookup yields CDR1 MNHNS and CDR2 SASEGT. V was pared by 0 bases and J by 6 bases, with 22 bases between. The CDR3 is CASSEAWKGTGAQDTQYF. The CDR3 nucleotides read TGTGCCAGCAGTGAAGCGTGGAAGGGTACGGGGGCCCAGGATACGCAGTATTTT.

The chain has TRBV1 and TRBJ2-7; TRBD2 reflects the table's D call only, with no check against the DNA. TRBV1 is deemed a pseudogene. The CDR3 spans 18 residues. This CDR3 is CTSSSRTSGRELSYEQYF. For the CDR3, the DNA is TGCACCAGCAGTTCCCGGACTAGCGGGAGAGAATTATCCTACGAGCAGTACTTC.

The rearrangement uses TRBV27 and TRBJ1-6; D not resolved. This CDR3 has 13 residues. Germline loops: CDR1 MNHEY, CDR2 SMNVEV (reference sequence). V was cut by 3 bases and J by 6 bases, with 6 bases left in between. The CDR3 here is CASSLGFNSPLHF. DNA of the CDR3: TGTGCCAGCAGTTTGGGGTTTAATTCACCCCTCCACTTT.

The chain links TRBV7-6 to TRBJ1-4; D remains unclear. The CDR3 covers 13 residues. The germline V and J ends were trimmed by 5 bases and 5 bases, with 9 bases remaining between them. Germline assignment: CDR1 SGHVS and CDR2 FNYEAQ. The CDR3 nucleotides read TGTGCCAGCAGCCTCGCGGTAAATGAAAAACTGTTTTTT. Translation gives CASSLAVNEKLFF.

This chain joins TRBV11-3 and TRBJ2-1; perhaps TRBD2 as D (6 bases). Germline CDR1 reads SGHNT; CDR2 reads YENEEA. CDR3 length: 13 residues. V dropped 2 bases and J dropped 10 bases, with 12 bases sitting between them. As DNA, the CDR3 is TGTGCCAGCAGCTTAAGGTTTGGGAGGGAGCAGTTCTTC. Its protein is CASSLRFGREQFF.

The rearrangement links TRBV2 to TRBJ2-5; 8 bases are a match to TRBD2. The CDR3 consists of 15 residues. V dropped 6 bases and J dropped 2; count of bases not matched to a gene: 8. Germline CDR1 and CDR2: SNHLY and FYNNEI. CDR3 DNA sequence: TGTGCCAGCAGCGCTGAGGCTAGCGGGCAAGAGACCCAGTACTTC. It specifies CASSAEASGQETQYF. The entire variable domain, with the rest obtained from reference TRBV2 and TRBJ2-5, is as follows: EPEVTQTPSHQVTQMGQEVILRCVPISNHLYFYWYRQILGQKVEFLVSFYNNEISEKSEIFDDQFSVERPDGSNFTLKIRSTKLEDSAMYFCASSAEASGQETQYFGPGTRLLVL.

The chain uses TRBV9 and TRBJ1-1; weak D call: TRBD1 (6 bases). The CDR3 totals 15 residues. Germline V gene sequence: CDR1 SGDLS, CDR2 YYNGEE. Trimming shortened V by 1 base and J by 4 bases, and 14 bases separated the two germline ends. The DNA for the CDR3 is TGTGCCAGCAGCGTAACCCAAACAGGGAGCACTGAAGCTTTCTTT. Its translation is CASSVTQTGSTEAFF.